A selection of T cell receptor beta chains follows, all from one sample in a study of T cell responses to AZD1222 COVID-19 vaccine. Data came from immunoSEQ multiplex PCR; TCRdb stores just in-frame clones and leaves some out. The repertoire holds 140,000 to 150,000 clones, with around 88% as singletons. Sample: peripheral blood, taken on day 0 of AZD1222 vaccination. These receptors all stem from an adult in good health. The CDR3 runs from the conserved cysteine through the conserved F or W. D genes are given only for firm matches. Clone size is not always given. Where it is, it says once, few, many or a class for expanded clones.

J,D,V,size,DNA,CDR3
TRBJ2-1,.,TRBV21-1,.,TGTGCCAGCAGCAACCCACCCAATTGCGGGGGGGCTGGCAATGAGCAGTTCTTC,CASSNPPNCGGAGNEQFF
TRBJ1-2,.,TRBV19,.,TGTGCCAGTAGTATCACTCGCGGACTTAGGACGGGGCCCAGGGACTATGGCTACACCTTC,CASSITRGLRTGPRDYGYTF
TRBJ2-2,.,TRBV12-5,.,TGTGCTAGTGGTTATAGGGGGGGCAGGGCTGACACCGGGGAGCTGTTTTTT,CASGYRGGRADTGELFF
TRBJ1-1,TRBD1,TRBV27,.,TGTGCCAGCAGTGGACAGGGGAGGACTGAAGCTTTCTTT,CASSGQGRTEAFF
TRBJ2-2,TRBD2,TRBV28,.,TGTGCCAGCAGCACTAGCGACACCGGGGAGCTGTTTTTT,CASSTSDTGELFF
TRBJ2-7,.,TRBV7-9,.,TGTGCCAGCAGCTTTCGGGAAACCTCCTACGAGCAGTACTTC,CASSFRETSYEQYF
TRBJ2-5,TRBD2,TRBV3-1/TRBV3-2,.,TGTGCCAGCAGCCCACAACCCTCTAGCGGGGAGACCCAGTACTTC,CASSPQPSSGETQYF
TRBJ1-1,.,TRBV4-1,.,TGCGCCAGCAGCCCCCTCAGGGGGAACACTGAAGCTTTCTTT,CASSPLRGNTEAFF
TRBJ2-7,.,TRBV20-1,.,TGCAGTGCTGCCCAGGGGAATGAGCAGTACTTC,CSAAQGNEQYF
TRBJ1-2,.,TRBV7-3,.,TGTGCCAGCAGCCCCGTGGGGGGCCTTAACTATGGCTACACCTTC,CASSPVGGLNYGYTF
TRBJ2-2,.,TRBV6-4,.,TGTGCCAGCAGGCGGGGGAACACCGGGGAGCTGTTTTTT,CASRRGNTGELFF
TRBJ2-1,.,TRBV7-3,.,TGTGCCAGCAGCTTAGACGGACGCGGAATGGATCAGTTCTTC,CASSLDGRGMDQFF
TRBJ1-4,TRBD1,TRBV19,.,TGTGCCAGTAGTTCAGCCCAGACAGGGACTCGTGAAAAACTGTTTTTT,CASSSAQTGTREKLFF
TRBJ2-7,.,TRBV5-1,.,TGCGCCAGCACTTTGATGAGCGGGTCGATCGCCTACGAGCAGTACTTC,CASTLMSGSIAYEQYF
TRBJ1-5,.,TRBV5-1,once,TGCGCCAGCAGCTTGGTTTCGGGGGGAGTTCAGCCCCAGCATTTT,CASSLVSGGVQPQHF
TRBJ1-6,TRBD1,TRBV30,.,TGTGCCTCCCGTCCCGGGACAGAAGCTCGATCACCCCTCCACTTT,CASRPGTEARSPLHF
TRBJ1-1,.,TRBV9,.,TGTGCCAGCAGGCCACAGGGTACGGGATTGAACACTGAAGCTTTCTTT,CASRPQGTGLNTEAFF
TRBJ2-5,TRBD2,TRBV2,.,TGTGCCAGCAGTGTCACCGGGACTAGCGGGGGAGAGACCCAGTACTTC,CASSVTGTSGGETQYF
TRBJ1-5,.,TRBV21-1,.,TGTGCCAGCAGCAAAGGGAAAGGAAAAGAGGGGTGGCGTCAGCCCCAGCATTTT,CASSKGKGKEGWRQPQHF
TRBJ1-2,.,TRBV7-3,.,TGTGCCAGCAGCTTAACGGGGATCTATGGCTACACCTTC,CASSLTGIYGYTF
TRBJ2-1,TRBD1,TRBV2,.,TGTGCCAGCAGTTACCGGACAGGGAAAAGGTACAATGAGCAGTTCTTC,CASSYRTGKRYNEQFF
TRBJ2-1,.,TRBV6-6,.,TGTGCCAGCAGTCTTAGCAATGAGCAGTTCTTC,CASSLSNEQFF
TRBJ1-1,.,TRBV27,.,TGTGCCAGCAGGTCTATTTGGGGCTCAGGGGCCGACACTGAAGCTTTCTTT,CASRSIWGSGADTEAFF
TRBJ1-3,TRBD1,TRBV3-1/TRBV3-2,once,TGTGCCAGCAGCCAAAACCTGCGCTTTTGGGGACAGGGGGCTTCCTCTGGAAACACCATATATTTT,CASSQNLRFWGQGASSGNTIYF
TRBJ1-1,.,TRBV18,.,TGTGCCAGCTCATCGGGAAGGGACACTGAAGCTTTCTTT,CASSSGRDTEAFF
TRBJ2-3,TRBD1,TRBV7-2,.,TGTGCCAGCAGCTTGCAGACAGGGGGTAGCACAGATACGCAGTATTTT,CASSLQTGGSTDTQYF
TRBJ2-3,.,TRBV7-2,.,TGTGCCAGCAGCTTAGTCGGGACCTCCGGCACAGATACGCAGTATTTT,CASSLVGTSGTDTQYF
TRBJ2-3,TRBD2,TRBV3-1/TRBV3-2,.,TGTGCCAGCAGTTTCCTAGCGGGGGGTACAGATACGCAGTATTTT,CASSFLAGGTDTQYF
TRBJ2-6,.,TRBV28,.,TGTGCCAGCAGTCCAGGACTGACCTCTAGGGGGGGGGCCAACGTCCTGACTTTC,CASSPGLTSRGGANVLTF
TRBJ2-3,.,TRBV7-2,.,TGTGCCAGCAGCGTCCGGCAGACCCCAGATACGCAGTATTTT,CASSVRQTPDTQYF
TRBJ2-2,TRBD2,TRBV5-5,.,TGTGCCAGCAGCTTACTAGCGGGGAACACCGGGGAGCTGTTTTTT,CASSLLAGNTGELFF
TRBJ1-3,.,TRBV18,.,TGTGCCAGCTCACCACCTACACGTAGAAACACCATATATTTT,CASSPPTRRNTIYF
TRBJ1-2,.,TRBV6-5,.,TGTGCCAGCAGTTCCCGGCCCTATGGCTACACCTTC,CASSSRPYGYTF
TRBJ1-2,.,TRBV7-2,.,TGTGCCAGCAGCCCGGACGGCGGAAACTATGGCTACACCTTC,CASSPDGGNYGYTF
TRBJ1-2,TRBD1,TRBV28,.,TGTGCCAGCAGCCGCCCGGGGACAGGGTCCTATGGCTACACCTTC,CASSRPGTGSYGYTF
TRBJ1-5,.,TRBV30,.,TGTGCCTGGTCTACAGGGTTACGCAATCAGCCCCAGCATTTT,CAWSTGLRNQPQHF
TRBJ1-2,.,TRBV10-3,.,TGTGCCATCAGTGGGTCCTGGGGGCAGCTAACAGCTAACTATGGCTACACCTTC,CAISGSWGQLTANYGYTF
TRBJ2-2,TRBD2,TRBV19,once,TGTGCCAGTAGTATAGTCCCTAGCGGGGGGTTATGGTACACCGGGGAGCTGTTTTTT,CASSIVPSGGLWYTGELFF
TRBJ2-3,.,TRBV18,.,TGTGCCAGCTCACCACCGTCTGCTCCGCCGGCGCAGTATTTT,CASSPPSAPPAQYF
TRBJ1-5,TRBD1,TRBV28,.,TGTGCCACAAGACAGGGAGGGCAGCCCCAGCATTTT,CATRQGGQPQHF
TRBJ1-5,.,TRBV28,.,TGTGCCAGACAAGGTCAGGATCAGCCCCAGCATTTT,CARQGQDQPQHF
TRBJ2-5,.,TRBV2,.,TGTGCCAGCATGAGGGGGGGCATGGAGACCCAGTACTTC,CASMRGGMETQYF
TRBJ2-5,TRBD2,TRBV7-7,.,TGTGCCAGCAGCTTAAGTGGAGCGGGGGAGACCCAGTACTTC,CASSLSGAGETQYF
TRBJ2-1,TRBD1,TRBV7-3,.,TGTGCCAGCAGCCCCCAGGACAGGGCCGGCTACAATGAGCAGTTCTTC,CASSPQDRAGYNEQFF
TRBJ1-2,.,TRBV10-3,few,TGTGCCATCAGTGCCGCAGGGCTCGGCTACACCTTC,CAISAAGLGYTF
TRBJ1-1,TRBD1,TRBV12-3/TRBV12-4,.,TGTGCCAGCAGTCTTCGGGGACAGGGAATGGCTTTCTTT,CASSLRGQGMAFF
TRBJ1-2,TRBD1,TRBV29-1,few,TGCAGCGTTGAACAGGGGGGTCTGAGTGGCTACACCTTC,CSVEQGGLSGYTF
TRBJ1-5,.,TRBV7-2,.,TGTGCCAGCAGCTTAGAACAGGGCAGGCAGCCCCAGCATTTT,CASSLEQGRQPQHF
TRBJ1-2,.,TRBV7-6,.,TGTGCCAGCAGCTTAATGATTGGGTCCGGCTATGGCTACACCTTC,CASSLMIGSGYGYTF
TRBJ2-1,TRBD2,TRBV25-1,.,TGTGCCAGCAGTAAAGGACTAGCGGGGTGGCGGGGGCAGTTCTTC,CASSKGLAGWRGQFF